These 11 T cell receptor beta chains share one sample of origin, sequenced in a study of CD8 T cells in Susac syndrome (dated by TCRdb to the late 2010s). Library preparation used the immunoSEQ multiplex PCR assay. RNA was extracted using the RNeasy kit, and about 0.5 to 1 ug of the RNA was reverse transcribed with random hexamers. TCRdb trimmed the raw reads at Q25, called clones with MiXCR and kept productive beta chains. Each CDR3 protein gets just one entry, which takes the most common genes and DNA from the rows behind it. The sample yields 170,000 or so distinct CDR3 sequences; roughly 94% were counted once. The ten largest account for approximately 0.099% of the sample. Material: CD4+ T cells from PBMCs. These receptors all come from a human donor with Susac syndrome.

This clonotype has only one observation. V usage is TRBV7-9 and J usage is TRBJ2-7; 11 nucleotides line up with TRBD2. The V gene end was trimmed by 0 bases and the J gene end by 2 bases; junction bases not matched to a gene: 3. CDR1 and CDR2 from the germline V gene are SEHNR and FQNEAQ (reference sequence). There are 16 residues in the CDR3. This CDR3 reads CASSLALAGAPYEQYF. CDR3 coding DNA: TGTGCCAGCAGCTTAGCACTAGCGGGAGCACCCTACGAGCAGTACTTC.

V is TRBV29-1 and J is TRBJ2-7; 7 bases are a match to TRBD1. Trimming cost V 6 bases and J 4 bases; bases outside gene matches: 6. The CDR3 consists of 12 residues. Germline-derived CDR1 and CDR2 are SQVTM and ANQGSEA. The chain's CDR3 is CSVTRQGYEQYF. Written as DNA, the CDR3 is TGCAGCGTCACCCGACAGGGATACGAGCAGTACTTC.

The chain combines TRBV12-3 or TRBV12-4 with TRBJ1-2; D ambiguous. V was shortened by 1 base and J by 1 base, with 19 bases between the two germline ends. CDR3 length: 18 amino acids. Written as DNA, the CDR3 is TGTGCCAGCAGTTTAGTAATCACGGATGGCCCGTTTAACTATGGCTACACCTTC. Translation gives CASSLVITDGPFNYGYTF.

The genes are TRBV29-1 and TRBJ1-5; D is unresolved. Germline lookup yields CDR1 SQVTM and CDR2 ANQGSEA. V lost 7 bases, J lost 4 bases, and 14 bases lay in between. The CDR3 runs 13 residues. DNA of the CDR3: TGCAGCGGGCATCGACGGGTTAATCAGCCCCAGCATTTT. Translation gives CSGHRRVNQPQHF.

V gene TRBV6-1 combines with J gene TRBJ1-2; D gene uncertain. Trimming removed 6 bases from V and 4 bases from J, with 18 bases in between. Germline CDR1 MNHNS, CDR2 SASEGT. CDR3 length: 15 amino acids. CDR3 sequence: CASSAFSAAIYGYTF. The CDR3 DNA is TGTGCCAGCAGCGCCTTTTCGGCAGCTATCTATGGCTACACCTTC.

This CDR3 reads CASNRAGANVLTF. The CDR3 DNA follows: TGTGCCAGCAACAGGGCTGGGGCCAACGTCCTGACTTTC. V and J are TRBV6-2 or TRBV6-3 and TRBJ2-6; TRBD1 is a possible D gene (6 bases). This CDR3 region has 13 residues. CDR1 and CDR2 (germline): MNHEY, SVGEGT. V was clipped by 7 bases and J by 2 bases, with 6 bases between them.

The chain employs TRBV24-1 and TRBJ2-5; tentatively, D is TRBD1 (6 bases). CDR3 size: 15 residues. V gave up 7 bases and J gave up 2 bases, with 16 bases separating them. Germline CDR1 reads KGHDR; CDR2 reads SFDVKD. CDR3 loop: CATSPGQRQQETQYF. The CDR3, as DNA: TGTGCCACCAGCCCAGGACAGAGGCAACAAGAGACCCAGTACTTC.

V gene TRBV19 combines with J gene TRBJ1-1; D is possibly TRBD1 (6 bases). Germline CDR1 is LNHDA and CDR2 is SQIVND (reference sequence). The CDR3 sequence is 12 residues long. V was cut by 6 bases and J by 5 bases, with 10 bases left in between. The CDR3 is CASSTGWTEAFF. CDR3 nucleotides: TGTGCCAGTAGCACAGGGTGGACTGAAGCTTTCTTT. Based on the CDR3 plus reference TRBV19 and TRBJ1-1, the full variable domain is DGGITQSPKYLFRKEGQNVTLSCEQNLNHDAMYWYRQDPGQGLRLIYYSQIVNDFQKGDIAEGYSVSREKKESFPLTVTSAQKNPTAFYLCASSTGWTEAFFGQGTRLTVV.

Here the CDR3 DNA reads TGTGCCAGCAGTTTAGCGGGGGGTCGACGGTACGAGCAGTACTTC. Translating gives CASSLAGGRRYEQYF. The chain is built from TRBV12-3 or TRBV12-4 and TRBJ2-7; tentative D call: TRBD2 (6 bases). The CDR3 covers 15 residues. Trimming took 0 bases from V and 4 from J, leaving 13 bases between them.

The V and J genes are TRBV28 and TRBJ1-4; 8 bases line up with TRBD1. This CDR3 contains 14 residues. V shed 4 bases, J shed 10 bases, and the junction held 8 bases outside the gene matches. Looked up from germline, CDR1 is MDHEN and CDR2 is SYDVKM. CDR3 residues: CASSSRTGLGKLFF. CDR3 sequence (DNA): TGTGCCAGCAGTTCCCGGACAGGGTTGGGAAAACTGTTTTTT.

The chain links TRBV13 to TRBJ2-3; no clear D. V gave up 2 bases and J gave up 4 bases, with 10 bases separating them. The CDR3 is 14 amino acids. Germline-derived CDR1 and CDR2 are PRHDT and FYEKMQ (reference sequence). CDR3 coding DNA: TGTGCCAGCAGCTTATCCAGGTGGGCAGATACGCAGTATTTT. Translating gives CASSLSRWADTQYF.